Sequencing of this TCR beta chain was carried out in a study of beta chain features in type 1 diabetes. Background on the study: Across the samples, some 99 million sorted cells were examined in total. Findings and limits, study-wide: An over-representation of cells with high TCR expression could result from cDNA sequencing. Small HLA sub-analyses could not settle whether HLA shapes TCRB rearrangement.

Concerning this clone itself: The antigen remains undetermined.

The entirety of the isolated RNA underwent reverse transcription, so expressed TCRB transcripts were sequenced. Profiled with immunoSEQ multiplex PCR; TCRdb holds only in-frame clones, not every one. The table records over 120,000 clones, about 10% of them present only once. All of the sorted populations showed purity greater than 95%. With V trimmed by 4 bases and J by 7 bases, 8 bases remained unmatched. The CDR3 is made up of 15 amino acids. Germline CDR1 reads LNHDA; CDR2 reads SQIVND (reference sequence). Sequenced sample: naive CD4+ T cells from blood. The source is a man aged 18-30 years in good health. V gene TRBV19 combines with J gene TRBJ1-2; 11 bases are shared with TRBD1. CDR3 sequence: CASSTTGQGALGYTF. The CDR3 nucleotides read TGTGCCAGTAGTACCACCGGACAGGGGGCGCTTGGCTACACCTTC.